This record looks at one T cell receptor beta chain sequence and its context. With 2 bases clipped from V and 8 bases from J, the junction kept 13 bases outside the gene matches. This CDR3 is 17 amino acids long. Germline V gene lookup returns CDR1 LGHNT and CDR2 FRNRAP. A multiplex PCR was run with 60 Vbeta primers and 13 Jbeta primers. Produced via immunoSEQ multiplex PCR; TCRdb's table is partial and in-frame only. This sample's clone table lists around 200,000 clones. The data originate from a study of cytomegalovirus exposure and HLA in healthy donors. Study-level information: Unique TCRs from HLA-typed donors, 65 million to 85 million of them, were held in an early data release.

The sequence was obtained from a woman in her late teens or twenties in good health and CMV-seropositive. The chain recombines TRBV12-5 with TRBJ2-1; 9 nucleotides line up with TRBD1. The sequencing sample was made of PBMCs. The CDR3: CASGLPSPRTGGHEQFF. Written as DNA, the CDR3 is TGTGCTAGTGGTTTGCCTTCCCCTCGTACAGGGGGCCATGAGCAGTTCTTC. The full variable domain, in which reference TRBV12-5 and TRBJ2-1 provide the parts outside the CDR3, is DARVTQTPRHKVTEMGQEVTMRCQPILGHNTVFWYRQTMMQGLELLAYFRNRAPLDDSGMPKDRFSAEMPDATLATLKIQPSEPRDSAVYFCASGLPSPRTGGHEQFFGPGTRLTVL.